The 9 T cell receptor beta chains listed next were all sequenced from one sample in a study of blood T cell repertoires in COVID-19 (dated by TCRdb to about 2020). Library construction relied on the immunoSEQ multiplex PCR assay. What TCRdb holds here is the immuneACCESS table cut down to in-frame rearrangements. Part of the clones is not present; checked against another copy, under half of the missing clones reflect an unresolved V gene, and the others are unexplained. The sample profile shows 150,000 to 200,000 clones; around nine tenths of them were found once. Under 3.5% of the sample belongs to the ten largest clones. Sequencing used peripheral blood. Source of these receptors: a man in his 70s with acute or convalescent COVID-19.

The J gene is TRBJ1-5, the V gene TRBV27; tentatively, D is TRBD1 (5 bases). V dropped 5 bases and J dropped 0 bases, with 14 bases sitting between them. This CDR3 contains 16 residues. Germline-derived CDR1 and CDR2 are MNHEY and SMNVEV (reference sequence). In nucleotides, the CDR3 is TGTGCCAGCAGTCCTTTCAGGGCCCCTAGCAATCAGCCCCAGCATTTT. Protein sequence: CASSPFRAPSNQPQHF.

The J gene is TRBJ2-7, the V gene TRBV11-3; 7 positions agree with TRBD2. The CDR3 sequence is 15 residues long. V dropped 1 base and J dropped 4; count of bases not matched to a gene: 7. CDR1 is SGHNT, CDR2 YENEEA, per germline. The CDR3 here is CASSLGGAGVYEQYF. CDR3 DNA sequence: TGTGCCAGCAGCTTAGGTGGCGCGGGAGTGTACGAGCAGTACTTC.

CDR3 region: CASSDTATGGENTGELFF. In DNA, the CDR3 is TGTGCCAGCAGCGACACCGCGACAGGGGGCGAGAACACCGGGGAGCTGTTTTTT. The chain uses TRBV7-9 and TRBJ2-2; 10 bases fit TRBD1. CDR1 and CDR2 (germline): SEHNR, FQNEAQ (reference sequence). CDR3 length: 18 residues. V was pared by 5 bases and J by 1 base, with 10 bases of the junction left unmatched.

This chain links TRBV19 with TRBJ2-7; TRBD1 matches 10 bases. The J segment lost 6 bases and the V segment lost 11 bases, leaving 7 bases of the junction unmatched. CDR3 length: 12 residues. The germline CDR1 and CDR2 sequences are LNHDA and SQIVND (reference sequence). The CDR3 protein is CASGQGFSEQYF. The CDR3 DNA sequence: TGTGCCTCGGGACAGGGGTTCTCCGAGCAGTACTTC.

The DNA of the CDR3 is TGTGCCATCAGTTACGGACAGGGCTCCTATAATTCACCCCTCCACTTT. Translation: CAISYGQGSYNSPLHF. The J gene is TRBJ1-6, the V gene TRBV10-3; 8 bases match TRBD1. CDR1 ENHRY and CDR2 SYGVKD come from the germline V gene. The J segment lost 0 bases and the V segment lost 5 bases, leaving 3 bases of the junction unmatched. This CDR3 has 16 amino acids.

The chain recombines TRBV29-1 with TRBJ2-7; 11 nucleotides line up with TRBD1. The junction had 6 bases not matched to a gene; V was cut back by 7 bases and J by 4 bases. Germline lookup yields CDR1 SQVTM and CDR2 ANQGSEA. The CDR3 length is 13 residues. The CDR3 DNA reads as TGCAGCGCAGGACAGGGGGCGAGGTACGAGCAGTACTTC. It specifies CSAGQGARYEQYF.

The CDR3 here is CASSLAGGNSPLHF. The CDR3 nucleotides are TGTGCCAGCAGCCTCGCGGGGGGTAATTCACCCCTCCACTTT. The chain couples TRBV5-4 to TRBJ1-6; D might be TRBD1 (5 bases). The CDR3 consists of 14 residues. V was trimmed by 4 bases and J by 6 bases, leaving 11 bases between them. Per germline, CDR1 SGHNT and CDR2 YYREEE (reference sequence).

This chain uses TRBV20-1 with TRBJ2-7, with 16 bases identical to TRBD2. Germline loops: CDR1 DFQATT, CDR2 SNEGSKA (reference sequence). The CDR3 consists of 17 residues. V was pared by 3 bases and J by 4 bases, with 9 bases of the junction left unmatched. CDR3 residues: CSASSGTSGGASYEQYF. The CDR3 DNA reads TGCAGTGCTAGTAGCGGGACTAGCGGGGGGGCGTCTTACGAGCAGTACTTC.

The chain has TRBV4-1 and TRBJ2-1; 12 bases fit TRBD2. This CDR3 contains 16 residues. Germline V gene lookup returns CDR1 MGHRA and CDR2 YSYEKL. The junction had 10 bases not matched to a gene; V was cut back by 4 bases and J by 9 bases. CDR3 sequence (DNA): TGCGCCAGCAGCCTCATGACTAGCGGGGGTACGGGTGAGCAGTTCTTC. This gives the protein CASSLMTSGGTGEQFF.